This T cell receptor (beta chain) was identified in a study of T cells expressing NK-cell markers. Across the study: Serological testing identified most of the eight sequenced donors as HCMV-seropositive and one as seronegative.

General study results and limits: In about six donors, dominant NKG2C+ clonotypes were about 1.0-7.0% of CD8+ T cells. Certain NKG2C+ T cell clones were expanded, and their HCMV specificity remained unclear.

Germline CDR1 and CDR2: SGHDT and YYEEEE. The CDR3 runs to 15 residues. About this clonotype itself: The antigen remains unidentified.

The authors made TCR beta cDNA libraries by 5'RACE template switching. This switching added a universal primer site and UMIs. After re-calling the 5' RACE reads, TCRdb lists one entry per CDR3 protein, DNA absent. Its table records roughly 280,000 distinct CDR3 sequences. The sequence was collected from a man between 18 and 35 years old in good health. The sample comprised blood T cells: a sorted CD56 or NKG2C T cell subset, CD4+ or CD8+ T cells, or bulk PBMC T cells (not recorded which). This chain links TRBV5-6 with TRBJ1-2; TCRdb's D call of TRBD1 is untestable without DNA. This CDR3 is CASSFIRGANYGYTF.